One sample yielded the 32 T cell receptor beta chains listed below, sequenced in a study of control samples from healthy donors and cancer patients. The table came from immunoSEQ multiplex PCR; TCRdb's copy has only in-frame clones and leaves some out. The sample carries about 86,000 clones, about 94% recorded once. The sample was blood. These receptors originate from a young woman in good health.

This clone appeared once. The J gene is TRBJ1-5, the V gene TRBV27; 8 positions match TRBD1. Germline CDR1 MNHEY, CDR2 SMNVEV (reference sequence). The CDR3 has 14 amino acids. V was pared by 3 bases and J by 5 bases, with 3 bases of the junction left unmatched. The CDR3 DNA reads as TGTGCCAGCAGTTTCGGACAGGGTGATCAGCCCCAGCATTTT. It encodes CASSFGQGDQPQHF.

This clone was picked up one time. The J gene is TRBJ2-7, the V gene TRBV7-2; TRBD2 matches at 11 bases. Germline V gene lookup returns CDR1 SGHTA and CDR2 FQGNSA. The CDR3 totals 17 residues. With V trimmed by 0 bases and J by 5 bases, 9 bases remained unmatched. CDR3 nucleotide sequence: TGTGCCAGCAGCTTAGCCGGAGGAGCTAGCGGGAGGAACGAGCAGTACTTC. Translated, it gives CASSLAGGASGRNEQYF.

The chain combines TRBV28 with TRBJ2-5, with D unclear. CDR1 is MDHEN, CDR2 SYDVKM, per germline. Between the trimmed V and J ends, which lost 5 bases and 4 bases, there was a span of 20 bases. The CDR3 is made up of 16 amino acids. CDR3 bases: TGTGCCAGCAGTCCACTAAGGACGGACGTAGGAGAGACCCAGTACTTC. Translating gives CASSPLRTDVGETQYF.

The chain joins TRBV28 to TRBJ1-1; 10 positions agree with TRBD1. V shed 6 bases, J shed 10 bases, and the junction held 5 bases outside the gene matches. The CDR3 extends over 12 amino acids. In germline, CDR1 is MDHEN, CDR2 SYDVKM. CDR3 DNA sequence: TGTGCCAGCAGCCAACGGACAGGGGGAGCTTTCTTT. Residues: CASSQRTGGAFF.

The CDR3 DNA is TGTGCCAGCAGCCACCGCGGTGACCGACTAGCGGGAGGGGAGGAGCAGTTCTTC. This gives the protein CASSHRGDRLAGGEEQFF. This chain uses TRBV5-4 with TRBJ2-1; 14 bases align to TRBD2. Trimming at V came to 4 bases and at J to 10 bases, leaving 16 bases not matched to a gene. Germline V gives CDR1 SGHNT, CDR2 YYREEE (reference sequence). The CDR3 extends over 18 amino acids.

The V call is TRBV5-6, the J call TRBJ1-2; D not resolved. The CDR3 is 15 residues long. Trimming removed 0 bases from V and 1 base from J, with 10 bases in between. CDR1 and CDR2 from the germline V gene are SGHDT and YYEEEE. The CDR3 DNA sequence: TGTGCCAGCAGCTTGGGACGCAGAGATAACTATGGCTACACCTTC. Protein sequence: CASSLGRRDNYGYTF.

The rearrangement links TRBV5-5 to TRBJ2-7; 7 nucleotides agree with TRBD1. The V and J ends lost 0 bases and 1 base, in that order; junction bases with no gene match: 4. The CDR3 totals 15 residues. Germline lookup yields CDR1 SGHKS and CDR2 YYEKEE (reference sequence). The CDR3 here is CASSLAETGSYEQYF. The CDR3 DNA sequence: TGTGCCAGCAGCTTGGCAGAGACAGGGTCCTACGAGCAGTACTTC.

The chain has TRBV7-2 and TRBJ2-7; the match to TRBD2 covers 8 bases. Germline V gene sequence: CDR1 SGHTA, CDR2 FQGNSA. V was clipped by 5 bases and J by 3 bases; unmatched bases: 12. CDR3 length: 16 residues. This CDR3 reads CASSPRRASGYYEQYF. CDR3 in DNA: TGTGCCAGCAGCCCGCGTCGGGCTAGCGGGTACTACGAGCAGTACTTC.

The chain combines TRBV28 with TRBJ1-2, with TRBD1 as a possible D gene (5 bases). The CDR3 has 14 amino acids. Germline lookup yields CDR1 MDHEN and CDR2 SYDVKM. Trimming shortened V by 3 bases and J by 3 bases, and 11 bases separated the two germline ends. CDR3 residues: CASSLGQHYYGYTF. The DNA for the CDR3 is TGTGCCAGCAGTTTGGGGCAGCACTACTATGGCTACACCTTC.

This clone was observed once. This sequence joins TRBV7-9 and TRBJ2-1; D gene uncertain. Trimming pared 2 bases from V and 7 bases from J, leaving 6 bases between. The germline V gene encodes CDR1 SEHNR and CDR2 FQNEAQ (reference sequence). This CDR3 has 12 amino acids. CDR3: CASSLIRNEQFF. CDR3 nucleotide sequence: TGTGCCAGCAGCTTAATACGGAATGAGCAGTTCTTC.

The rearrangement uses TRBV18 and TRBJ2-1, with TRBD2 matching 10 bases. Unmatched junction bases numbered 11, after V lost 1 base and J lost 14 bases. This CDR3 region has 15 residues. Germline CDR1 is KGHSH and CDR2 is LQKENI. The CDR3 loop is CASSPRASGRGREFF. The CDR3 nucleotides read TGTGCCAGCTCACCACGGGCTAGCGGGAGAGGAAGGGAGTTCTTC.

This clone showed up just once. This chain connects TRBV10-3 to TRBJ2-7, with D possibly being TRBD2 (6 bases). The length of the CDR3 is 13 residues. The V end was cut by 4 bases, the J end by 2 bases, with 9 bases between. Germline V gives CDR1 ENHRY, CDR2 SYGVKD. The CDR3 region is CAISVAGPYEQYF. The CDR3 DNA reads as TGTGCCATCAGTGTTGCGGGGCCCTACGAGCAGTACTTC.

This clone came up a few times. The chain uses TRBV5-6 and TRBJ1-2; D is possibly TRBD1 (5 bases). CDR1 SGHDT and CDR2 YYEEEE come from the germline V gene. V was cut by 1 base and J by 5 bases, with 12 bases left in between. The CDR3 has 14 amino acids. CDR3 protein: CASSLWATEYGYTF. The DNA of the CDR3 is TGTGCCAGCAGCTTGTGGGCGACAGAGTATGGCTACACCTTC.

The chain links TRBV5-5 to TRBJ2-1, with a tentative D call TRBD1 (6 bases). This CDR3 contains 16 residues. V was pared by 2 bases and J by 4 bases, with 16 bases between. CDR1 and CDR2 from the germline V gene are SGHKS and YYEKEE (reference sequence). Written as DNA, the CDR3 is TGTGCCAGCAGCTTAATAGGGGACACAGTATACAATGAGCAGTTCTTC. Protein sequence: CASSLIGDTVYNEQFF. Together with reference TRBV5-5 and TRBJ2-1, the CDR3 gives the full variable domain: DAGVTQSPTHLIKTRGQQVTLRCSPISGHKSVSWYQQVLGQGPQFIFQYYEKEERGRGNFPDRFSARQFPNYSSELNVNALLLGDSALYLCASSLIGDTVYNEQFFGPGTRLTVL.

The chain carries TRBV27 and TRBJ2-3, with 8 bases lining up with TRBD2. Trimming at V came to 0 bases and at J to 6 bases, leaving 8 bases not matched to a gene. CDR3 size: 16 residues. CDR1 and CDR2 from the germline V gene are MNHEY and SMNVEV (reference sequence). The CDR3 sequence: CASSLSGTRRSDTQYF. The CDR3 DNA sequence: TGTGCCAGCAGTTTATCGGGGACTAGACGTTCCGATACGCAGTATTTT.

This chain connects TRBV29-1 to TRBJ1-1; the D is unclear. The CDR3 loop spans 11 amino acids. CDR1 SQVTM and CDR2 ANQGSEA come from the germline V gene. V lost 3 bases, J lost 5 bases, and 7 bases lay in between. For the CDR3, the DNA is TGCAGCGTTGATTGGAGGACTGAAGCTTTCTTT. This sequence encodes CSVDWRTEAFF.

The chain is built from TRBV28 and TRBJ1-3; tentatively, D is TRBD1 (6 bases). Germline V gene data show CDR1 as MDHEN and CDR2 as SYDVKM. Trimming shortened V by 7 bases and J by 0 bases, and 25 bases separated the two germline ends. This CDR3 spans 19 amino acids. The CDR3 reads CASNHEMGGPRSSGNTIYF. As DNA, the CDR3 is TGTGCCAGCAACCATGAAATGGGGGGCCCGCGATCCTCTGGAAACACCATATATTTT.

The CDR3 sequence: CASHTGTGGLYYGYTF. The DNA for the CDR3 is TGTGCCAGCCATACCGGGACAGGGGGGCTATACTATGGCTACACCTTC. The chain is built from TRBV2 and TRBJ1-2; 11 bases are shared with TRBD1. Per the germline V gene, CDR1 is SNHLY and CDR2 is FYNNEI. V lost 8 bases to trimming and J lost 3 bases; unmatched junction nucleotides: 11. The CDR3 length is 16 residues. Using reference TRBV2 and TRBJ1-2 for the parts outside the CDR3, the full variable domain is EPEVTQTPSHQVTQMGQEVILRCVPISNHLYFYWYRQILGQKVEFLVSFYNNEISEKSEIFDDQFSVERPDGSNFTLKIRSTKLEDSAMYFCASHTGTGGLYYGYTFGSGTRLTVV.

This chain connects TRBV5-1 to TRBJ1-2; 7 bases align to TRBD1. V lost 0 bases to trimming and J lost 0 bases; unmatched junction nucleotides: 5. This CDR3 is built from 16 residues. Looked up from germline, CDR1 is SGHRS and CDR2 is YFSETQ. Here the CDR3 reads CASSLDGGTANYGYTF. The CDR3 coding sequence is TGCGCCAGCAGCTTGGATGGGGGGACAGCTAACTATGGCTACACCTTC.

CDR3: CASSPPGTYGYTF. The CDR3 DNA is TGTGCCAGCTCACCACCGGGGACGTATGGCTACACCTTC. The chain links TRBV18 to TRBJ1-2; possibly TRBD1 for D (5 bases). Between the trimmed V and J ends, which lost 0 bases and 5 bases, there was a span of 7 bases. Germline V gives CDR1 KGHSH, CDR2 LQKENI. The CDR3 extends over 13 amino acids.

The CDR3 region is CASRGTGFLGETQYF. CDR3 DNA: TGTGCCAGCAGAGGTACGGGATTTTTGGGAGAGACCCAGTACTTC. This sequence joins TRBV2 and TRBJ2-5, with D possibly matching TRBD2 (5 bases). The V gene's germline CDR1 is SNHLY and CDR2 FYNNEI. V lost 6 bases to trimming and J lost 4 bases, with 18 bases between them. The CDR3 is made up of 15 amino acids.

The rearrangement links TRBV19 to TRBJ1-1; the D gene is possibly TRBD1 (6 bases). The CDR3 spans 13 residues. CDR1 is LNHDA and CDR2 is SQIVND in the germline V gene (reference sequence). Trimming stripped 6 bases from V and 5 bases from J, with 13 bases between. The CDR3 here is CASSMGAGTEAFF. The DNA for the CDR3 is TGTGCCAGTAGCATGGGGGCGGGTACTGAAGCTTTCTTT.

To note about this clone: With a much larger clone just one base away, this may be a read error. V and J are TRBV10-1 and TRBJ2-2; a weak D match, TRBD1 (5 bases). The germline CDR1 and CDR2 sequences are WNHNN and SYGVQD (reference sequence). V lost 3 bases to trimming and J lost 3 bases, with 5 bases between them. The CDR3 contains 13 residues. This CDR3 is CASSDRDTGELFF. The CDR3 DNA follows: TGCGCCAGCAGTGACAGGGACACCGGGGAGCTGTTTTTT.

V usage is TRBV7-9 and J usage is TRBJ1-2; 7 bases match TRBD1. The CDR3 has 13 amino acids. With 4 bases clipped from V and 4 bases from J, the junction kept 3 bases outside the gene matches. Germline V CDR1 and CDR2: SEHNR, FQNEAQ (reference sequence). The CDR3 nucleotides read TGTGCCAGCAGCTCGACAGGGATCTATGGCTACACCTTC. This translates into CASSSTGIYGYTF. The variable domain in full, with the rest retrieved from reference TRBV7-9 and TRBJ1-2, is DTGVSQNPRHKITKRGQNVTFRCDPISEHNRLYWYRQTLGQGPEFLTYFQNEAQLEKSRLLSDRFSAERPKGSFSTLEIQRTEQGDSAMYLCASSSTGIYGYTFGSGTRLTVV.

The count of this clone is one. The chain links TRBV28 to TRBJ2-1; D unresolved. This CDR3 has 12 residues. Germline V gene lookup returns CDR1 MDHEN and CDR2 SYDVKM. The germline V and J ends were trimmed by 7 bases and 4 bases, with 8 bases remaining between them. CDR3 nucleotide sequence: TGTGCCAGCAACGTAGGGTACAATGAGCAGTTCTTC. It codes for CASNVGYNEQFF.

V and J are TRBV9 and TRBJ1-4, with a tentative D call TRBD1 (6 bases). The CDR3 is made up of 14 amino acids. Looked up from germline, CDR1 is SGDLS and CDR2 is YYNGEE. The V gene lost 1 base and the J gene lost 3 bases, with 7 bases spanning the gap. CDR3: CASSVQGSNEKLFF. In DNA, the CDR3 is TGTGCCAGCAGCGTACAGGGGTCTAATGAAAAACTGTTTTTT. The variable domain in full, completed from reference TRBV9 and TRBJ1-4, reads DSGVTQTPKHLITATGQRVTLRCSPRSGDLSVYWYQQSLDQGLQFLIQYYNGEERAKGNILERFSAQQFPDLHSELNLSSLELGDSALYFCASSVQGSNEKLFFGSGTQLSVL.

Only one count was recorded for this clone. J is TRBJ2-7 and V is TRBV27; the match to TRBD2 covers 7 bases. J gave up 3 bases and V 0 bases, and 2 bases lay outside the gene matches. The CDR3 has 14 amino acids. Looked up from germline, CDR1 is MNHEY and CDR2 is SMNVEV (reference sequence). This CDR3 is CASSLSGGVYEQYF. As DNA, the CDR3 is TGTGCCAGCAGTTTATCGGGGGGGGTCTACGAGCAGTACTTC.

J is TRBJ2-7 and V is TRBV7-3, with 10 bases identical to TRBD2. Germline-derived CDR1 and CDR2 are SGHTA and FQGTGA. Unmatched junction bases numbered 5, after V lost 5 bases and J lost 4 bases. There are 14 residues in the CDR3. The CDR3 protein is CASSPSGRGYEQYF. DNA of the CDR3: TGTGCCAGCAGCCCCAGCGGGAGGGGGTACGAGCAGTACTTC.

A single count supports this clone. CDR3 nucleotides: TGTGCCAGCAGCGTCGAGACAGGGAACACCGGGGAGCTGTTTTTT. Protein: CASSVETGNTGELFF. The V and J genes are TRBV9 and TRBJ2-2; D might be TRBD1 (6 bases). CDR1 and CDR2 from the germline V gene are SGDLS and YYNGEE. Trimming took off 2 bases at V and 1 base at J, with 9 bases between the two ends. The CDR3 is made up of 15 amino acids.

The CDR3 DNA reads as TGCGCCAGCAGCCCTTCCGACAGGGGAACTGAAGCTTTCTTT. Translated: CASSPSDRGTEAFF. The genes are TRBV5-1 and TRBJ1-1, with 8 bases identical to TRBD1. There are 14 residues in the CDR3. V was pared by 4 bases and J by 5 bases, with 7 bases of the junction left unmatched. The germline CDR1 and CDR2 sequences are SGHRS and YFSETQ. Full variable domain (missing parts from reference TRBV5-1 and TRBJ1-1): KAGVTQTPRYLIKTRGQQVTLSCSPISGHRSVSWYQQTPGQGLQFLFEYFSETQRNKGNFPGRFSGRQFSNSRSEMNVSTLELGDSALYLCASSPSDRGTEAFFGQGTRLTVV.

The CDR3 bases are TGTGCCAGCAGTGGTCTGTCTTTGGGCTACACCTTC. Protein: CASSGLSLGYTF. V usage is TRBV2 and J usage is TRBJ1-2; D is unclear. The CDR3 covers 12 residues. CDR1 is SNHLY and CDR2 is FYNNEI in the germline V gene. Trimming took off 4 bases at V and 8 bases at J, with 11 bases between the two ends.

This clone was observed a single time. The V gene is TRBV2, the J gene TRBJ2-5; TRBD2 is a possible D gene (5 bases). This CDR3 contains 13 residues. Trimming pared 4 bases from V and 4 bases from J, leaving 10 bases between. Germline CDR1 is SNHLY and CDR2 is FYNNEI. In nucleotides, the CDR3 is TGTGCCAGCAGTGGGGGAGTGGGAGAGACCCAGTACTTC. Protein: CASSGGVGETQYF.